Presented here are 9 T cell receptor beta chains from one specimen sequenced in a study of Tregs in tolerant kidney transplant recipients. TCRdb's table, derived via immunoSEQ multiplex PCR, lists solely in-frame clones and lacks some. The sample lists about 120,000 clones, 92% occurring once. Sequencing was carried out using CD4+ T cells from blood. These receptors were obtained from a human donor in good health.

The chain is built from TRBV10-1 and TRBJ1-1; D remains ambiguous. This CDR3 comprises 15 residues. Germline lookup yields CDR1 WNHNN and CDR2 SYGVQD (reference sequence). Trimming shortened V by 1 base and J by 7 bases, and 16 bases separated the two germline ends. CDR3 sequence (DNA): TGCGCCAGCAGTGAGTACGGACGGAACCGGCTTGAAGCTTTCTTT. It specifies CASSEYGRNRLEAFF.

The J gene is TRBJ1-2, the V gene TRBV29-1; no clear D gene. The CDR3 extends over 11 amino acids. Trimming shortened V by 7 bases and J by 1 base, and 7 bases separated the two germline ends. CDR1 SQVTM and CDR2 ANQGSEA come from the germline V gene. CDR3 DNA sequence: TGCAGCGCGACCTTTAACTATGGCTACACCTTC. As protein: CSATFNYGYTF. The variable domain in full, with the rest retrieved from reference TRBV29-1 and TRBJ1-2, is SAVISQKPSRDICQRGTSLTIQCQVDSQVTMMFWYRQQPGQSLTLIATANQGSEATYESGFVIDKFPISRPNLTFSTLTVSNMSPEDSSIYLCSATFNYGYTFGSGTRLTVV.

The chain employs TRBV2 and TRBJ2-7; D may correspond to TRBD1 or TRBD2 (5 bases each). Germline values: CDR1 SNHLY, CDR2 FYNNEI. Trimming pared 6 bases from V and 6 bases from J, leaving 15 bases between. The CDR3 is made up of 13 amino acids. CDR3 nucleotide sequence: TGTGCCAGCAGCGTCGGGACCGAGAGCGAGCAGTACTTC. It is translated as CASSVGTESEQYF. Together with reference TRBV2 and TRBJ2-7, the CDR3 gives the full variable domain: EPEVTQTPSHQVTQMGQEVILRCVPISNHLYFYWYRQILGQKVEFLVSFYNNEISEKSEIFDDQFSVERPDGSNFTLKIRSTKLEDSAMYFCASSVGTESEQYFGPGTRLTVT.

The J gene is TRBJ2-1, the V gene TRBV19; D is uncertain. The V gene's germline CDR1 is LNHDA and CDR2 SQIVND (reference sequence). The CDR3 runs to 15 residues. Trimming shortened V by 4 bases and J by 2 bases, and 12 bases separated the two germline ends. CDR3: CASSTLDGPYNEQFF. The CDR3 bases are TGTGCCAGTAGTACCTTAGACGGTCCCTACAATGAGCAGTTCTTC. Using reference TRBV19 and TRBJ2-1 for the parts outside the CDR3, the full variable domain is DGGITQSPKYLFRKEGQNVTLSCEQNLNHDAMYWYRQDPGQGLRLIYYSQIVNDFQKGDIAEGYSVSREKKESFPLTVTSAQKNPTAFYLCASSTLDGPYNEQFFGPGTRLTVL.

This rearrangement joins TRBV19 to TRBJ1-2; D gene ambiguous. The CDR3 loop spans 12 amino acids. Per the germline V gene, CDR1 is LNHDA and CDR2 is SQIVND (reference sequence). V lost 6 bases and J 4 bases, leaving 9 bases between the germline ends. Here the CDR3 DNA reads TGTGCCAGTAGCCTGACTCTCTATGGCTACACCTTC. Protein product: CASSLTLYGYTF.

Turning to this clone: A much larger clonotype is one base distant, so this may be a read error. The rearrangement uses TRBV7-2 and TRBJ1-4; 10 nucleotides line up with TRBD1. The CDR3 consists of 14 residues. Trimming took 4 bases from V and 5 from J; bases not matched to a gene: 1. Germline loops: CDR1 SGHTA, CDR2 FQGNSA. CDR3 sequence (DNA): TGTGCCAGCAGCTCGGGACAGGGGAATGAAAAACTGTTTTTT. Translation: CASSSGQGNEKLFF. Combining the CDR3 with reference TRBV7-2 and TRBJ1-4 gives the whole variable domain GAGVSQSPSNKVTEKGKDVELRCDPISGHTALYWYRQSLGQGLEFLIYFQGNSAPDKSGLPSDRFSAERTGGSVSTLTIQRTQQEDSAVYLCASSSGQGNEKLFFGSGTQLSVL.

A few counts support this clone. The same CDR3 arises from other DNA sequences in this sample as well. V is TRBV5-8 and J is TRBJ1-2; the D is unclear. Between the trimmed V and J ends, which lost 4 bases and 8 bases, there was a span of 21 bases. Germline-derived CDR1 and CDR2 are SGHTS and YDEGEE. The CDR3 is made up of 15 amino acids. The CDR3 DNA sequence: TGTGCCAGCAGCCTGGTCCGGCCTCCCCTATGGGGCTACACCTTC. This gives the protein CASSLVRPPLWGYTF.

This rearrangement joins TRBV6-5 to TRBJ2-7; D remains unclear. The CDR3 runs to 13 residues. The ends were cut back, 0 bases at V and 3 bases at J, with 6 bases in the middle. The germline V gene has CDR1 MNHEY and CDR2 SVGAGI. CDR3 DNA sequence: TGTGCCAGCAGTTACTCCCCAAGCTACGAGCAGTACTTC. Translation gives CASSYSPSYEQYF.

V is TRBV18 and J is TRBJ1-5, with D unclear. CDR1 is KGHSH, CDR2 LQKENI, per germline. V lost 3 bases, J lost 2 bases, and 8 bases lay in between. CDR3 length equals 14 residues. This chain's CDR3 is CASSPERGNQPQHF. CDR3 coding DNA: TGTGCCAGCTCACCCGAGAGGGGCAATCAGCCCCAGCATTTT.